This T cell receptor beta chain was captured in a study of cytomegalovirus exposure and HLA in healthy donors. Healthy bone marrow donors formed the donor group. V was pared by 5 bases and J by 6 bases, with 15 bases between. CDR3 length: 14 amino acids. Germline V gene sequence: CDR1 SGHTA, CDR2 FQGNSA. It was with 60 Vbeta and 13 Jbeta primers that the PCR ran. Sequencing used immunoSEQ multiplex PCR; TCRdb keeps in-frame clones, though not all of them. The sample records 150,000 to 200,000 clones, around 68% being singletons. The TCR comes from a man aged 45-65 years in good health and CMV-seronegative. This chain links TRBV7-2 with TRBJ2-3; TRBD2 might be the D (6 bases). The sample consisted of PBMCs. CDR3 residues: CASSRDSSRDTQYF. DNA of the CDR3: TGTGCCAGCAGCCGGGACTCCTCCCGGGATACGCAGTATTTT.